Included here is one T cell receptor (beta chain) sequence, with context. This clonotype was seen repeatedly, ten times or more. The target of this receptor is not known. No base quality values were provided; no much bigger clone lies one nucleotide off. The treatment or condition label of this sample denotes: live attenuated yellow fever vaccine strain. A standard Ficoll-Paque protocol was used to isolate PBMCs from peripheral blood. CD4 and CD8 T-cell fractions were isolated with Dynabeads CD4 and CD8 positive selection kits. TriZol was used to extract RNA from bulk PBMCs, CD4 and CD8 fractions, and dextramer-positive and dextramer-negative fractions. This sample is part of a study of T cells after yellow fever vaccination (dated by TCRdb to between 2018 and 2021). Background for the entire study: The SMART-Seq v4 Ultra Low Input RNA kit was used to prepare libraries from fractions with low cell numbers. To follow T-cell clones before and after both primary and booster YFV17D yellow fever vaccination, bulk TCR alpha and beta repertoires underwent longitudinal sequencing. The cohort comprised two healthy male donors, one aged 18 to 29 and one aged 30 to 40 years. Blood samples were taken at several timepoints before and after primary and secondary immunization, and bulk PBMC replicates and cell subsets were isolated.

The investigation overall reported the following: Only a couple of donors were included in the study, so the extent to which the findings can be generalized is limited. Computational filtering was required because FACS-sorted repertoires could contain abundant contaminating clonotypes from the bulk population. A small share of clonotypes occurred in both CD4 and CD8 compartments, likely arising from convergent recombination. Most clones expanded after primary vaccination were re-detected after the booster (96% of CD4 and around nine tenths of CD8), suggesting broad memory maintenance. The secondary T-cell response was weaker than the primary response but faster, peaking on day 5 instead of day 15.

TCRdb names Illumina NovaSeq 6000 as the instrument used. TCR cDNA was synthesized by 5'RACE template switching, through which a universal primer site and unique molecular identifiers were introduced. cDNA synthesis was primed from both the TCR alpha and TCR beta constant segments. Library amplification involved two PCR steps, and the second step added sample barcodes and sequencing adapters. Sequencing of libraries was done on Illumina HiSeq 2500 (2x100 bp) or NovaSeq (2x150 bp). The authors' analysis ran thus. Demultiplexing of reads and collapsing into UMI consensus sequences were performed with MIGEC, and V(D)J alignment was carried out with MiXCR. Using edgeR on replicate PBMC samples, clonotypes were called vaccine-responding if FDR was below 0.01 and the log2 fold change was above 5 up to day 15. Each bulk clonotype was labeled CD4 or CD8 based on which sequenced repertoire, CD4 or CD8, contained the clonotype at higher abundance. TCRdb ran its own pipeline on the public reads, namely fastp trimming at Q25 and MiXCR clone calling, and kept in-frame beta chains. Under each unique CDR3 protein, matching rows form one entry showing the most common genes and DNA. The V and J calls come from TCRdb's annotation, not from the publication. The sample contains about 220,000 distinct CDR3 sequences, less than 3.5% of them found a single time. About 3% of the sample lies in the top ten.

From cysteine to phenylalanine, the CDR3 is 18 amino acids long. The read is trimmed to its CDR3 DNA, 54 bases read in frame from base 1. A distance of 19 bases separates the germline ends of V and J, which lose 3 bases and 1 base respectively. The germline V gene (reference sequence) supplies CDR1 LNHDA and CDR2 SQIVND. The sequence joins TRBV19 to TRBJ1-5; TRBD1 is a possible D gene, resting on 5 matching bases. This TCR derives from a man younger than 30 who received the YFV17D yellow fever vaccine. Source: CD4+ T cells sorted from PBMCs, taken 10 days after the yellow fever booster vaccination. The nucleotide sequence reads TGTGCCAGTAGTATCCTCTCCATCGGCGGGGGGAGCAATCAGCCCCAGCATTTT. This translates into CASSILSIGGGSNQPQHF.